These 27 T cell receptor beta chains came from one sample sequenced in a study of T cell repertoires in cytomegalovirus infection. No cognate antigen is known for these TCRs. MiXCR was run by TCRdb on the reads, yielding one entry per CDR3 protein. The table shows around 430,000 distinct CDR3 sequences, with about 39% occurring only once. The source material was cultured PBMCs, sampled from culture after CMV antigen stimulation. These receptors were collected from a human donor in good health (CMV status not recorded). Some clones in this sample may be carry-over from other donors' samples.

The chain combines TRBV6-8 with TRBJ1-6; D unclear. CDR1 and CDR2 from the germline V gene are MNHGY and SAAAGT. The CDR3 contains 13 residues. The V and J ends lost 10 bases and 1 base respectively, with 8 bases between them. CDR3 protein: CATHDSYNSPLHF. CDR3 nucleotides: TGTGCCACACATGATTCCTATAATTCACCCCTCCACTTT.

This chain connects TRBV7-2 to TRBJ2-3; TRBD2 matches at 12 bases. The CDR3 covers 17 residues. Germline V gene lookup returns CDR1 SGHTA and CDR2 FQGNSA. The V gene end was trimmed by 0 bases and the J gene end by 2 bases; junction bases not matched to a gene: 3. The CDR3, as DNA: TGTGCCAGCAGCTTAGCTCGACTAGCGGGAGTCACAGATACGCAGTATTTT. This sequence encodes CASSLARLAGVTDTQYF.

V usage is TRBV5-1 and J usage is TRBJ1-1; D is ambiguous. Germline-derived CDR1 and CDR2 are SGHRS and YFSETQ. This CDR3 has 16 residues. V was trimmed by 0 bases and J by 0 bases, leaving 12 bases between them. The CDR3 loop reads CASSLEYPGLNTEAFF. The CDR3 nucleotides are TGCGCCAGCAGCTTGGAATATCCGGGGTTGAACACTGAAGCTTTCTTT.

This clonotype turned up a few times. The V call is TRBV12-3 or TRBV12-4, the J call TRBJ2-3; unclear D gene. The germline V and J ends were trimmed by 5 bases and 1 base, with 7 bases remaining between them. The CDR3 runs 13 residues. CDR3 bases: TGTGCCAGCAGTGTGACTGGCACAGATACGCAGTATTTT. Translation: CASSVTGTDTQYF.

The gene calls are TRBV6-6 and TRBJ1-5, with 8 positions matching TRBD1. Germline lookup yields CDR1 MNHNY and CDR2 SVGAGI (reference sequence). The trim removed 7 bases at V and 3 bases at J, leaving 2 bases unmatched. The CDR3 has 13 amino acids. The CDR3 reads CASKDRDNQPQHF. The CDR3 nucleotides are TGTGCCAGCAAGGACAGGGACAATCAGCCCCAGCATTTT.

This clonotype was detected many times. The rearrangement links TRBV7-8 to TRBJ1-6, with TRBD1 identical over 9 bases. Germline V gene lookup returns CDR1 SGHVS and CDR2 FQNEAQ. J was trimmed by 6 bases and V by 5 bases; bases with no gene match: 5. The CDR3 has 15 amino acids. CDR3 in DNA: TGTGCCAGCAGCCTTGACAGGGGGGTTAATTCACCCCTCCACTTT. This translates into CASSLDRGVNSPLHF.

This chain joins TRBV11-3 and TRBJ2-7; possibly TRBD2 for D (5 bases). V shed 5 bases and J shed 1 base, with 12 bases lying between them. This CDR3 is 14 amino acids long. Germline V gives CDR1 SGHNT, CDR2 YENEEA. The CDR3 DNA follows: TGTGCCAGCAGCCCCGACCCGGGATCCTACGAGCAGTACTTC. This gives the protein CASSPDPGSYEQYF.

This clonotype was picked up a small number of times. V usage is TRBV7-9 and J usage is TRBJ2-1, with 13 bases lining up with TRBD2. Germline CDR1 is SEHNR and CDR2 is FQNEAQ (reference sequence). J lost 5 bases, V lost 5 bases, and 6 bases had no gene match. The CDR3 has 16 residues. The CDR3 sequence: CASSPWTSGRNNEQFF. Written as DNA, the CDR3 is TGTGCCAGCAGCCCTTGGACTAGCGGGAGAAACAATGAGCAGTTCTTC.

This sequence joins TRBV7-9 and TRBJ1-1; D unresolved. This CDR3 contains 12 residues. Germline CDR1 SEHNR, CDR2 FQNEAQ (reference sequence). Trimming left V 3 bases short and J 11 bases short, with 13 bases between. DNA of the CDR3: TGTGCCAGCAGCTTGACCCCAAATGGGGCTTTCTTT. It codes for CASSLTPNGAFF.

The rearrangement uses TRBV4-1 and TRBJ2-5; D gene unclear. V lost 1 base and J 5 bases, leaving 17 bases between the germline ends. In germline, CDR1 is MGHRA, CDR2 YSYEKL. This CDR3 has 16 residues. Written as DNA, the CDR3 is TGCGCCAGCAGCCAAGCAGGATGGACCGGCAGGGAGACCCAGTACTTC. Translation: CASSQAGWTGRETQYF.

There are a few counts of this clonotype. The gene calls are TRBV6-2 or TRBV6-3 and TRBJ1-1; 10 bases line up with TRBD1. This CDR3 has 15 residues. Germline CDR1 is MNHEY and CDR2 is SVGEGT. V was pared by 4 bases and J by 3 bases, with 5 bases of the junction left unmatched. The CDR3 nucleotides are TGTGCCAGCAGTTCCCTGGGACAGGGGCACACTGAAGCTTTCTTT. Translating gives CASSSLGQGHTEAFF.

The rearrangement uses TRBV7-6 and TRBJ1-1; D unresolved. Trimming shortened V by 2 bases and J by 1 base, and 14 bases separated the two germline ends. The length of the CDR3 is 16 residues. Germline values: CDR1 SGHVS, CDR2 FNYEAQ. The CDR3 here is CASSLIGLRENTEAFF. CDR3 nucleotide sequence: TGTGCCAGCAGCTTAATCGGTTTGCGGGAGAACACTGAAGCTTTCTTT. The whole variable domain, filled in from reference TRBV7-6 and TRBJ1-1, reads GAGVSQSPRYKVTKRGQDVALRCDPISGHVSLYWYRQALGQGPEFLTYFNYEAQQDKSGLPNDRFSAERPEGSISTLTIQRTEQRDSAMYRCASSLIGLRENTEAFFGQGTRLTVV.

About this clonotype itself: At one boundary the junction diverges from the germline segment, which might be a read error. The chain is built from TRBV6-6 and TRBJ2-3; D is perhaps TRBD1 (5 bases). This CDR3 comprises 15 residues. Looked up from germline, CDR1 is MNHNY and CDR2 is SVGAGI (reference sequence). CDR3 in amino acids: CASSDSRVGTDTQYF. CDR3 sequence (DNA): TGTGCCAGCAGTGACTCCAGGGTTGGGACAGATACGCAGTATTTT.

This clonotype was recorded a few times. The chain's CDR3 is CASSLVPLGEQFF. The CDR3 nucleotides are TGTGCCAGCAGCTTAGTACCATTGGGTGAGCAGTTCTTC. This chain joins TRBV7-2 and TRBJ2-1, with D unresolved. Deletions cut 1 base from V and 9 bases from J, with 10 bases between. Germline CDR1 and CDR2: SGHTA and FQGNSA. This CDR3 contains 13 residues. Full variable domain (remainder filled in from reference TRBV7-2 and TRBJ2-1): GAGVSQSPSNKVTEKGKDVELRCDPISGHTALYWYRQSLGQGLEFLIYFQGNSAPDKSGLPSDRFSAERTGGSVSTLTIQRTQQEDSAVYLCASSLVPLGEQFFGPGTRLTVL.

The V gene is TRBV6-2 or TRBV6-3, the J gene TRBJ2-1; D remains unclear. The V end lost 2 bases, the J end lost 8 bases, and 7 bases lay between the germline ends. Germline CDR1 MNHEY, CDR2 SVGEGT. The CDR3 spans 12 residues. The CDR3 here is CASSYVYHEQFF. The CDR3 DNA sequence: TGTGCCAGCAGTTACGTTTACCATGAGCAGTTCTTC.

The chain links TRBV4-2 to TRBJ2-3, with D tentatively TRBD2 (5 bases). The V gene lost 7 bases and the J gene lost 1 base, with 9 bases spanning the gap. This CDR3 has 13 amino acids. Per germline, CDR1 LGHNA and CDR2 YNFKEQ. The CDR3 loop is CASTRSGTDTQYF. The DNA for the CDR3 is TGTGCCAGCACCCGTAGCGGCACAGATACGCAGTATTTT.

The chain combines TRBV7-2 with TRBJ2-4; 11 nucleotides align to TRBD1. This CDR3 is 14 amino acids long. Germline V gene sequence: CDR1 SGHTA, CDR2 FQGNSA. The V gene end was trimmed by 5 bases and the J gene end by 9 bases; junction bases not matched to a gene: 6. CDR3 sequence (DNA): TGTGCCAGCAGCCCGAGGACAGGGGGCGTCATTCAGTACTTC. Translation gives CASSPRTGGVIQYF.

This clonotype appeared many times. The chain carries TRBV7-2 and TRBJ2-5, with a possible D match to TRBD2 (6 bases). The germline gives CDR1 SGHTA, CDR2 FQGNSA. The CDR3 has 15 amino acids. The V end lost 0 bases, the J end lost 4 bases, and 12 bases lay between the germline ends. The CDR3 spells CASSLAGTRGETQYF. As DNA, the CDR3 is TGTGCCAGCAGCTTAGCCGGGACTCGAGGAGAGACCCAGTACTTC.

The DNA of the CDR3 is TGTGCCAGCAGTCTACTTTCGACAGGGCAAGCCGGGGAGCTGTTTTTT. It encodes CASSLLSTGQAGELFF. V gene TRBV6-1 combines with J gene TRBJ2-2; TRBD1 matches at 7 bases. Germline CDR1 MNHNS, CDR2 SASEGT. After removal of 5 bases from V and 6 bases from J, the junction contained 12 bases not matched to a gene. CDR3 size: 16 residues.

The chain is built from TRBV7-7 and TRBJ2-2, with 10 nucleotides matching TRBD2. Trimming took 2 bases from V and 5 from J; bases not matched to a gene: 5. The CDR3 extends over 16 amino acids. Looked up from germline, CDR1 is SSHAT and CDR2 is FNYEAQ (reference sequence). DNA for the CDR3: TGTGCCAGCAGCTTAAGCTCAGCGGGAGGGACCGGGGAGCTGTTTTTT. Translation gives CASSLSSAGGTGELFF.

V gene TRBV11-2 combines with J gene TRBJ2-4; D is ambiguous. CDR1 SGHAT and CDR2 FQNNGV come from the germline V gene. The CDR3 contains 16 residues. The ends were cut back, 3 bases at V and 1 base at J, with 13 bases in the middle. In nucleotides, the CDR3 is TGTGCCAGCAGCTTTCCCTCCGGTTGGGCCAAAAACATTCAGTACTTC. It translates to CASSFPSGWAKNIQYF.

This clonotype was seen just once. The rearrangement links TRBV2 to TRBJ2-2, with D perhaps assigned TRBD1 or TRBD2 (5 bases each). The CDR3 runs to 14 residues. Trimming removed 1 base at V and 4 bases at J, with 7 bases between. Germline CDR1 reads SNHLY; CDR2 reads FYNNEI. The CDR3 reads CASSEEGTTGELFF. The CDR3, as DNA: TGTGCCAGCAGTGAAGAGGGGACCACCGGGGAGCTGTTTTTT.

The chain recombines TRBV6-1 with TRBJ1-1, with D possibly being TRBD1 (5 bases). The germline V and J ends were trimmed by 6 bases and 2 bases, with 16 bases remaining between them. The germline gives CDR1 MNHNS, CDR2 SASEGT. The CDR3 is 15 residues long. Written as DNA, the CDR3 is TGTGCCAGCAGCCCCGGGGGGGGGGGAAACACTGAAGCTTTCTTT. It yields the protein CASSPGGGGNTEAFF.

This clonotype appeared a single time. CDR3 nucleotides: TGTGCCAGCATCGGACACATTTATAATGAAAAACTGTTTTTT. Protein sequence: CASIGHIYNEKLFF. V usage is TRBV2 and J usage is TRBJ1-4; tentatively, D is TRBD1 (5 bases). Germline V gene lookup returns CDR1 SNHLY and CDR2 FYNNEI. This CDR3 is built from 14 residues. Trimming removed 7 bases from V and 4 bases from J, with 13 bases in between. Filled out from reference TRBV2 and TRBJ1-4, the complete variable domain reads EPEVTQTPSHQVTQMGQEVILRCVPISNHLYFYWYRQILGQKVEFLVSFYNNEISEKSEIFDDQFSVERPDGSNFTLKIRSTKLEDSAMYFCASIGHIYNEKLFFGSGTQLSVL.

The V and J genes are TRBV7-9 and TRBJ1-5; maybe TRBD1 (5 bases). The germline gives CDR1 SEHNR, CDR2 FQNEAQ (reference sequence). The V end lost 5 bases, the J end lost 7 bases, and 9 bases lay between the germline ends. The CDR3 sequence is 12 residues long. CDR3 loop: CASSEGTQPQHF. The CDR3 DNA reads as TGTGCCAGCAGCGAAGGGACCCAGCCCCAGCATTTT. Filled out from reference TRBV7-9 and TRBJ1-5, the complete variable domain reads DTGVSQNPRHKITKRGQNVTFRCDPISEHNRLYWYRQTLGQGPEFLTYFQNEAQLEKSRLLSDRFSAERPKGSFSTLEIQRTEQGDSAMYLCASSEGTQPQHFGDGTRLSIL.

The sample holds a few counts of this clonotype. The chain combines TRBV12-3 or TRBV12-4 with TRBJ2-3; tentatively, D is TRBD1 (5 bases). The CDR3 consists of 14 residues. V gave up 4 bases and J gave up 1 base, with 9 bases separating them. The CDR3 DNA sequence: TGTGCCAGCAGTTGGGGCAGACGCACAGATACGCAGTATTTT. Translating it yields CASSWGRRTDTQYF.

This clonotype was picked up a small number of times. J is TRBJ2-1 and V is TRBV7-2; 8 bases agree with TRBD1. Germline V lookup: CDR1 SGHTA, CDR2 FQGNSA. The CDR3 runs 17 residues. Trimming cost V 1 base and J 0 bases; bases outside gene matches: 5. The CDR3 DNA is TGTGCCAGCAGCTTAGGCAGGGGGCGAGACTCCTACAATGAGCAGTTCTTC. Translated, it gives CASSLGRGRDSYNEQFF.